Listed below are T cell receptor beta chains from one sample, sequenced in a study of regulatory T cells in long-lasting Graves disease. TCRdb itself ran the multiplex PCR reads through MiXCR, one entry per CDR3 protein. This repertoire shows about 430,000 distinct CDR3 sequences, 15% found once; its top ten account for approximately 7.6%. The same sample was also used in a study of T cells in Graves' hyperthyroidism and ophthalmopathy.

This material consisted of peripheral blood mononuclear cells (PBMCs), taken at new diagnosis, from a patient treated with antithyroid drugs. The receptors originated from a woman aged 40 to 50 with Graves disease. Both conserved end residues are part of each CDR3. The D gene is left open where the match is weak. A row's size may be missing; if present it is once, few, many or a size class.

V gene: TRBV14; J gene: TRBJ1-2; D gene: TRBD1; clone size: -; CDR3 DNA: TGTGCCAGCAGCCAAGACGACAGGGTCTACTATGGCTACACCTTC; CDR3 protein: CASSQDDRVYYGYTF
V gene: TRBV9; J gene: TRBJ2-1; D gene: TRBD2; clone size: -; CDR3 DNA: TGTGCCAGCATGAGAGGTAGCGGGAGACGGAATGAGCAGTTCTTC; CDR3 protein: CASMRGSGRRNEQFF
V gene: TRBV12-3/TRBV12-4; J gene: TRBJ2-5; D gene: TRBD2; clone size: many; CDR3 DNA: TGTGCCAGCAGCGGGACTAGCGGTAGGGAGACCCAGTACTTC; CDR3 protein: CASSGTSGRETQYF
V gene: TRBV20-1; J gene: TRBJ2-1; D gene: TRBD2; clone size: many; CDR3 DNA: TGCAGTGCTGCCCCCCTAGCGGGAGCTGGCAATGAGCAGTTCTTC; CDR3 protein: CSAAPLAGAGNEQFF
V gene: TRBV6-5; J gene: TRBJ2-3; D gene: TRBD2; clone size: many; CDR3 DNA: TGTGCCAGCAGTTATGGGACTAGCGCGGGCGATACGCAGTATTTT; CDR3 protein: CASSYGTSAGDTQYF
V gene: TRBV7-2; J gene: TRBJ2-4; D gene: -; clone size: few; CDR3 DNA: TGTGCCAGCAGCTCAGCCATAGCCAAAAACATTCAGTACTTC; CDR3 protein: CASSSAIAKNIQYF
V gene: TRBV28; J gene: TRBJ2-7; D gene: -; clone size: -; CDR3 DNA: TGTGCCAGCAGTTTAAGAGTAGAAGAGCAGTACTTC; CDR3 protein: CASSLRVEEQYF
V gene: TRBV19; J gene: TRBJ1-5; D gene: -; clone size: -; CDR3 DNA: TGTGCCAGTAGTATACAGGGGCAGCCTAATCAGCCCCAGCATTTT; CDR3 protein: CASSIQGQPNQPQHF
V gene: TRBV5-4; J gene: TRBJ2-7; D gene: TRBD1; clone size: few; CDR3 DNA: TGTGCCAGCAGCGTGGGGACAGGGAGGTACGAGCAGTACTTC; CDR3 protein: CASSVGTGRYEQYF
V gene: TRBV12-5; J gene: TRBJ2-2; D gene: TRBD2; clone size: many; CDR3 DNA: TGTGCTAGTGGTTTGGTACTAGCGGGAGCGGCGAACACCGGGGAGCTGTTTTTT; CDR3 protein: CASGLVLAGAANTGELFF
V gene: TRBV20-1; J gene: TRBJ1-4; D gene: -; clone size: many; CDR3 DNA: TGCAGTGCTACTTCCCAGAGCGAAAAACTGTTTTTT; CDR3 protein: CSATSQSEKLFF
V gene: TRBV7-9; J gene: TRBJ1-1; D gene: TRBD1; clone size: -; CDR3 DNA: TGTGCCAGCAGCCGCCAGGGGGCTGGGGCTTTCTTT; CDR3 protein: CASSRQGAGAFF
V gene: TRBV11-3; J gene: TRBJ2-7; D gene: -; clone size: many; CDR3 DNA: TGTGCCAGCAGCATCCTGGAGACCTACGAGCAGTACTTC; CDR3 protein: CASSILETYEQYF
V gene: TRBV12-3/TRBV12-4; J gene: TRBJ2-1; D gene: TRBD2; clone size: -; CDR3 DNA: TGTGCCAGCATGCCGGGACTAGTTACTCATGAGCAGTTCTTC; CDR3 protein: CASMPGLVTHEQFF
V gene: TRBV12-3/TRBV12-4; J gene: TRBJ2-5; D gene: TRBD2; clone size: -; CDR3 DNA: TGTGCCAGCAGTTTAGCGCGGGGGGCTCAAGAGACCCAGTACTTC; CDR3 protein: CASSLARGAQETQYF